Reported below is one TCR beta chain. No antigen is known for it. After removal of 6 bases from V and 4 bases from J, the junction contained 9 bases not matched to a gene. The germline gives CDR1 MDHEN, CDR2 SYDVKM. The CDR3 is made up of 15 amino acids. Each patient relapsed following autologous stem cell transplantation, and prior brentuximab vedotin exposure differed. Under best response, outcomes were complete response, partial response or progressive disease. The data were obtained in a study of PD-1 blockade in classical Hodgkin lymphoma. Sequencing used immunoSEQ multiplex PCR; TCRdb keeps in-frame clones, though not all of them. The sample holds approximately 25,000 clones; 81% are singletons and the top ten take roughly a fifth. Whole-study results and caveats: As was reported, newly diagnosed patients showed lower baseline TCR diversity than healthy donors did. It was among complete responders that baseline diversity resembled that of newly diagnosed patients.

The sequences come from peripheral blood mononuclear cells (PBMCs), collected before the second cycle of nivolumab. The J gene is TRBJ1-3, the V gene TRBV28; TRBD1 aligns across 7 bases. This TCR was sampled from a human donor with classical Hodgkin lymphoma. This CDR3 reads CASSPLTGFGNTIYF. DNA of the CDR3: TGTGCCAGCAGCCCCTTGACAGGGTTCGGAAACACCATATATTTT.